The rows below give T cell receptor beta chains drawn from one sample of a study of vaccination and CD4 T cells after COVID-19. Antigens for these TCRs are unknown. TCRdb re-called the PCR reads through MiXCR, storing one row per CDR3 protein. This sample yields more than 13,000 distinct CDR3 sequences, of which less than 65% are seen a single time; 8.4% belongs to the top ten. Sequenced material: CD4+ T cells from blood, cultured in vitro, taken before SARS-CoV-2 vaccination. The receptors were sampled from a human donor who had recovered from COVID-19. Both conserved end residues are part of each CDR3. Fields, in order: CDR3 protein, CDR3 DNA, clone size, V gene, J gene, D gene. The D gene is left open where the match is weak. Size is stated for part of the rows, as once, few or many counts, or as a class when the clone is expanded.

CDR3 protein: CSAPPWGAKNGELFF
CDR3 DNA: TGCAGTGCACCCCCATGGGGGGCAAAGAACGGGGAGCTGTTTTTT
clone size: .
V gene: TRBV20-1
J gene: TRBJ2-2
D gene: .

CDR3 protein: CASSLLQLSPLTEAFF
CDR3 DNA: TGTGCCAGCAGTTTATTGCAGTTATCGCCTCTTACTGAAGCTTTCTTT
clone size: few
V gene: TRBV27
J gene: TRBJ1-1
D gene: .

CDR3 protein: CASSEWGGQGAVEQYF
CDR3 DNA: TGTGCCAGCAGTGAATGGGGGGGACAGGGGGCGGTCGAGCAGTACTTC
clone size: few
V gene: TRBV25-1
J gene: TRBJ2-7
D gene: TRBD1

CDR3 protein: CASSPQGPPLNTEAFF
CDR3 DNA: TGTGCCAGCAGTCCTCAAGGACCGCCACTAAACACTGAAGCTTTCTTT
clone size: .
V gene: TRBV27
J gene: TRBJ1-1
D gene: .

CDR3 protein: CASSSPGGQGLEAFF
CDR3 DNA: TGTGCCAGTAGTTCCCCCGGGGGACAGGGTCTTGAGGCTTTCTTT
clone size: few
V gene: TRBV19
J gene: TRBJ1-1
D gene: TRBD1

CDR3 protein: CASSHTGGGNSYEQYF
CDR3 DNA: TGTGCCAGCAGCCACACAGGGGGCGGAAATAGCTACGAGCAGTACTTC
clone size: .
V gene: TRBV21-1
J gene: TRBJ2-7
D gene: .

CDR3 protein: CASSRGSYEQYF
CDR3 DNA: TGTGCCAGCAGTCGAGGCTCGTACGAGCAGTACTTC
clone size: .
V gene: TRBV2
J gene: TRBJ2-7
D gene: .

CDR3 protein: CASSGPRAEAFF
CDR3 DNA: TGTGCCAGCAGCGGACCGAGGGCTGAAGCTTTCTTT
clone size: .
V gene: TRBV6-1
J gene: TRBJ1-1
D gene: .

CDR3 protein: CASSIVPGADGQPQHF
CDR3 DNA: TGTGCCAGTAGTATAGTCCCGGGGGCGGATGGTCAGCCCCAGCATTTT
clone size: few
V gene: TRBV19
J gene: TRBJ1-5
D gene: .

CDR3 protein: CASSPGRAGDRQPQHF
CDR3 DNA: TGCGCCAGCAGCCCCGGACGGGCAGGGGATCGTCAGCCCCAGCATTTT
clone size: few
V gene: TRBV4-1
J gene: TRBJ1-5
D gene: .

CDR3 protein: CATSRNSAYFSYNSPLHF
CDR3 DNA: TGTGCCACCAGTAGAAACAGCGCTTACTTCTCCTATAATTCACCCCTCCACTTT
clone size: .
V gene: TRBV24-1
J gene: TRBJ1-6
D gene: .

CDR3 protein: CASSLGGGGYNEQFF
CDR3 DNA: TGTGCCAGCAGCTTGGGAGGGGGGGGGTACAATGAGCAGTTCTTC
clone size: .
V gene: TRBV7-2
J gene: TRBJ2-1
D gene: .

CDR3 protein: CASSPTPAGRITYEQYF
CDR3 DNA: TGTGCCAGCAGTCCTACCCCCGCGGGAAGGATAACCTACGAGCAGTACTTC
clone size: .
V gene: TRBV6-2/TRBV6-3
J gene: TRBJ2-7
D gene: .

CDR3 protein: CASSQIVSGMGSPLHF
CDR3 DNA: TGCGCCAGCAGCCAAATAGTTTCAGGGATGGGTTCACCCCTCCACTTT
clone size: .
V gene: TRBV4-1
J gene: TRBJ1-6
D gene: .

CDR3 protein: CASSKHNPELNYGYTF
CDR3 DNA: TGTGCCAGCAGCAAACATAATCCAGAACTCAACTATGGCTACACCTTC
clone size: few
V gene: TRBV21-1
J gene: TRBJ1-2
D gene: .

CDR3 protein: CASSLAETQYF
CDR3 DNA: TGTGCCAGCAGTTTAGCTGAGACCCAGTACTTC
clone size: .
V gene: TRBV28
J gene: TRBJ2-5
D gene: .

CDR3 protein: CSAGGQPDQPQHF
CDR3 DNA: TGCAGTGCTGGCGGACAGCCTGATCAGCCCCAGCATTTT
clone size: few
V gene: TRBV20-1
J gene: TRBJ1-5
D gene: .

CDR3 protein: CASSVPNSPLHF
CDR3 DNA: TGTGCCAGCAGCGTGCCAAATTCACCCCTCCACTTT
clone size: .
V gene: TRBV7-2
J gene: TRBJ1-6
D gene: .

CDR3 protein: CASSPRFRGETQYF
CDR3 DNA: TGTGCCAGCTCACCAAGGTTTCGGGGAGAGACCCAGTACTTC
clone size: few
V gene: TRBV18
J gene: TRBJ2-5
D gene: .

CDR3 protein: CASSYGPREAFF
CDR3 DNA: TGTGCCAGCAGTTACGGCCCTCGGGAAGCTTTCTTT
clone size: medium-sized
V gene: TRBV6-2/TRBV6-3
J gene: TRBJ1-1
D gene: .

CDR3 protein: CSVVLTLNTEAFF
CDR3 DNA: TGCAGCGTTGTGCTCACATTGAACACTGAAGCTTTCTTT
clone size: .
V gene: TRBV29-1
J gene: TRBJ1-1
D gene: .

CDR3 protein: CASIEAEAFF
CDR3 DNA: TGTGCCAGCATCGAGGCTGAAGCTTTCTTT
clone size: .
V gene: TRBV7-6
J gene: TRBJ1-1
D gene: .

CDR3 protein: CASSYPGGIYEQYF
CDR3 DNA: TGTGCCAGCAGTTATCCGGGGGGGATATACGAGCAGTACTTC
clone size: .
V gene: TRBV6-5
J gene: TRBJ2-7
D gene: TRBD2

CDR3 protein: CASGGTFQETQYF
CDR3 DNA: TGTGCCAGCGGAGGGACATTTCAAGAGACCCAGTACTTC
clone size: .
V gene: TRBV7-2
J gene: TRBJ2-5
D gene: .

CDR3 protein: CASSLTELGGYTF
CDR3 DNA: TGTGCCAGCAGTTTAACCGAGCTGGGGGGCTACACCTTC
clone size: .
V gene: TRBV27
J gene: TRBJ1-2
D gene: .

CDR3 protein: CASSLERVVTQYF
CDR3 DNA: TGTGCCAGCAGCTTGGAAAGGGTCGTTACGCAGTATTTT
clone size: .
V gene: TRBV5-4
J gene: TRBJ2-3
D gene: .

CDR3 protein: CASSPTGGGNTIYF
CDR3 DNA: TGTGCCAGCAGCCCGACAGGGGGAGGAAACACCATATATTTT
clone size: .
V gene: TRBV7-9
J gene: TRBJ1-3
D gene: TRBD1

CDR3 protein: CASSQDQVLWF
CDR3 DNA: TGTGCCAGCAGCCAAGACCAAGTTCTCTGGTTC
clone size: .
V gene: TRBV4-2
J gene: TRBJ2-4
D gene: .

CDR3 protein: CASRRAVGNTEAFF
CDR3 DNA: TGTGCCAGCAGGAGAGCGGTGGGGAACACTGAAGCTTTCTTT
clone size: .
V gene: TRBV6-1
J gene: TRBJ1-1
D gene: .

CDR3 protein: CASRIFTGVPGELFF
CDR3 DNA: TGTGCCAGTAGGATCTTCACAGGGGTGCCCGGGGAGCTGTTTTTT
clone size: .
V gene: TRBV19
J gene: TRBJ2-2
D gene: TRBD1

CDR3 protein: CASARDRGNYGYTF
CDR3 DNA: TGTGCCAGCGCGCGGGACAGGGGAAACTATGGCTACACCTTC
clone size: few
V gene: TRBV6-2/TRBV6-3
J gene: TRBJ1-2
D gene: TRBD1

CDR3 protein: CASSLYPRHEQFF
CDR3 DNA: TGTGCCAGCAGTTTATACCCCCGGCATGAGCAGTTCTTC
clone size: few
V gene: TRBV27
J gene: TRBJ2-1
D gene: .

CDR3 protein: CASSRTSGLSYNEQFF
CDR3 DNA: TGTGCCAGCAGTCGGACTAGCGGACTCTCCTACAATGAGCAGTTCTTC
clone size: .
V gene: TRBV12-3/TRBV12-4
J gene: TRBJ2-1
D gene: TRBD2

CDR3 protein: CASSGRQSNTEAFF
CDR3 DNA: TGTGCCAGCAGTGGCCGACAGAGTAACACTGAAGCTTTCTTT
clone size: .
V gene: TRBV6-1
J gene: TRBJ1-1
D gene: .

CDR3 protein: CASSYRDPTGSYGYTF
CDR3 DNA: TGTGCCAGCAGTTACCGAGATCCGACAGGGAGCTATGGCTACACCTTC
clone size: few
V gene: TRBV6-5
J gene: TRBJ1-2
D gene: TRBD1

CDR3 protein: CASSTTPGVVETQYF
CDR3 DNA: TGTGCCAGTAGTACCACCCCGGGGGTGGTTGAGACCCAGTACTTC
clone size: .
V gene: TRBV19
J gene: TRBJ2-5
D gene: .

CDR3 protein: CASSPMPGQGNSPLHF
CDR3 DNA: TGTGCCAGCAGTCCAATGCCGGGACAGGGGAATTCACCCCTCCACTTT
clone size: .
V gene: TRBV27
J gene: TRBJ1-6
D gene: TRBD1

CDR3 protein: CSASDLTPYSNQPQHF
CDR3 DNA: TGCAGTGCTAGCGACCTAACACCCTATAGCAATCAGCCCCAGCATTTT
clone size: few
V gene: TRBV20-1
J gene: TRBJ1-5
D gene: .

CDR3 protein: CASTSSGSGTDTQYF
CDR3 DNA: TGTGCCAGCACCTCTAGCGGGAGCGGGACAGATACGCAGTATTTT
clone size: .
V gene: TRBV6-1
J gene: TRBJ2-3
D gene: TRBD2

CDR3 protein: CASREPAQETQYF
CDR3 DNA: TGTGCCAGTAGAGAGCCGGCCCAAGAGACCCAGTACTTC
clone size: .
V gene: TRBV6-1
J gene: TRBJ2-5
D gene: .

CDR3 protein: CSARDRVVYNEQFF
CDR3 DNA: TGCAGTGCTAGAGATCGAGTTGTTTACAATGAGCAGTTCTTC
clone size: .
V gene: TRBV20-1
J gene: TRBJ2-1
D gene: .

CDR3 protein: CASSIGTGGGQPQHF
CDR3 DNA: TGTGCCAGTAGTATTGGGACAGGGGGCGGTCAGCCCCAGCATTTT
clone size: .
V gene: TRBV19
J gene: TRBJ1-5
D gene: TRBD1

CDR3 protein: CSARDRRGLTGEQYF
CDR3 DNA: TGCAGTGCTAGAGACCGAAGGGGACTAACAGGCGAGCAGTACTTC
clone size: few
V gene: TRBV20-1
J gene: TRBJ2-7
D gene: TRBD2

CDR3 protein: CASSYELVGYF
CDR3 DNA: TGTGCCAGCAGTTACGAACTGGTGGGGTATTTC
clone size: .
V gene: TRBV6-5
J gene: TRBJ1-2
D gene: .

CDR3 protein: CASSLLLDAPYLMRYTF
CDR3 DNA: TGTGCCAGCAGCTTGTTATTGGACGCCCCTTACCTTATGCGCTACACCTTC
clone size: .
V gene: TRBV7-8
J gene: TRBJ1-2
D gene: .

CDR3 protein: CASSEAGGLLSKNIQYF
CDR3 DNA: TGTGCCAGCAGTGAAGCCGGGGGGCTGCTGAGCAAAAACATTCAGTACTTC
clone size: .
V gene: TRBV6-1
J gene: TRBJ2-4
D gene: .

CDR3 protein: CASRGGSYEQYF
CDR3 DNA: TGTGCCAGCAGAGGGGGGTCCTACGAGCAGTACTTC
clone size: .
V gene: TRBV6-2/TRBV6-3
J gene: TRBJ2-7
D gene: .

CDR3 protein: CASSFHRANTEAFF
CDR3 DNA: TGTGCCAGCAGTTTTCACAGGGCTAACACTGAAGCTTTCTTT
clone size: .
V gene: TRBV28
J gene: TRBJ1-1
D gene: .

CDR3 protein: CSARKGGRNYEQYF
CDR3 DNA: TGCAGTGCTAGAAAGGGGGGCCGCAACTACGAGCAGTACTTC
clone size: .
V gene: TRBV20-1
J gene: TRBJ2-7
D gene: .

CDR3 protein: CASSPEGTSLVGQYF
CDR3 DNA: TGTGCCAGCAGCCCTGAGGGGACTAGCTTGGTGGGGCAGTACTTC
clone size: .
V gene: TRBV27
J gene: TRBJ2-7
D gene: TRBD2

CDR3 protein: CSARLVEGLPANYEQYF
CDR3 DNA: TGCAGTGCTAGGTTGGTTGAAGGGCTCCCCGCAAACTACGAGCAGTACTTC
clone size: .
V gene: TRBV20-1
J gene: TRBJ2-7
D gene: .

CDR3 protein: CSAISGGKAEAFF
CDR3 DNA: TGCAGTGCTATCTCGGGGGGAAAGGCTGAAGCTTTCTTT
clone size: few
V gene: TRBV20-1
J gene: TRBJ1-1
D gene: .

CDR3 protein: CASSVRTLANYGYTF
CDR3 DNA: TGTGCCAGCAGTGTGCGGACTCTAGCTAACTATGGCTACACCTTC
clone size: medium-sized
V gene: TRBV6-1
J gene: TRBJ1-2
D gene: .